This T cell receptor beta chain was documented in a study of shared clonotypes between healthy human individuals. Study information: The study drew on two women and a few men aged 18 to 49 as donors. Plates per donor: three CD4 naive, three CD4 memory, two CD8 naive, one CD8 memory. Study results and caveats: Naive subsets generally had larger estimated richness than memory subsets.

Using immunoSEQ multiplex PCR, the repertoire was profiled, and TCRdb retains in-frame clones only, with some absent. This sample yields over 850,000 clones, of which approximately 80% are seen a single time; about 0.52% belongs to the top ten. This CDR3 region has 14 residues. Germline values: CDR1 MDHEN, CDR2 SYDVKM. V was pared by 1 base and J by 4 bases, with 10 bases between. With regard to this clone: Its antigen remains unknown.

V is TRBV28 and J is TRBJ1-2; tentatively, D is TRBD1 (5 bases). This sequence was found in a man aged 18 to 35 in good health. Some clones in this sample may be carry-over from other donors' samples. The sample comprised memory CD4+ T cells from PBMCs. As for subset: CD45RA-negative fraction. As DNA, the CDR3 is TGTGCCAGCAGTTTATCGGGGACGATCTATGGCTACACCTTC. Translated, it gives CASSLSGTIYGYTF.